This T cell receptor (beta chain) is from a study of early T cells in non-severe SARS-CoV-2 infection (dated by TCRdb to the early 2020s). Study-level background: Because TCR sequencing was done on bulk RNA from unsorted whole blood, the alpha and beta chains could not be paired.

This was a case-control study nested in a cohort of healthcare workers in London, UK, who had nasopharyngeal swab PCR tests and blood samples taken every week. Between 23 and 31 March 2020, the week of the UK lockdown, healthcare workers were enrolled and then followed up weekly for as long as 16 weeks. Ten or more counts support this clonotype. What antigen it recognizes has not been identified. It has no much larger one-base neighbor in the sample; base qualities were not kept. The library was prepared using 5' RACE. TCRdb records NextSeq 500 as the sequencer. The TCR library protocol attached unique molecular identifiers to individual cDNA molecules to correct for sequencing error and PCR bias. TCR alpha and beta chains were both sequenced, and the abundances of alpha and beta sequences in each sample were closely correlated with each other. The published analysis was carried out like this. Decombinator V4 was used to annotate TCR sequences for V gene, J gene and CDR3. TCRs were defined as expanded if a significant change between any two time points was detected under a Poisson model with p below 0.0001. TCR abundances were normalised to the total number of TCRs sequenced in each sample and reported as counts per million. TRAV1-2 paired with TRAJ12, TRAJ20 or TRAJ33 defined MAIT TCRs, while TRAV10 paired with TRAJ18 defined iNKT TCRs. A search of VDJdb, accessed on 1 November 2021, was run for TCRs annotated to CMV, EBV and SARS-CoV-2, with TCRs annotated for multiple antigens excluded. The public reads were reprocessed in TCRdb via fastp at Q25 and MiXCR, keeping in-frame beta chains. Rows with a matching CDR3 protein are joined into one entry that keeps the most common DNA and genes. These V and J calls derive from TCRdb rather than the authors' analysis. The table for this sample lists 50,000 to 60,000 distinct CDR3 sequences; under 8.5% of them were counted only once. The ten largest clones represent 5.8% of the sample.

Overall results and qualifications from the work: VDJdb matching was skewed toward anti-spike CD8 responses and likely underestimated virus-specific expansions, missing private and CD4 specificities.

From a lookup of the germline V gene, CDR1 and CDR2 are WSHSY and SAAADI. V sheds 6 bases and J sheds 4 bases, leaving 10 bases between their ends. The CDR3 sequence holds 12 residues, the cysteine and phenylalanine included. The read is trimmed to its CDR3 DNA, 36 bases read in frame from base 1. This specimen was whole blood, taken at baseline. This clonotype was obtained from an adult who was a healthcare worker with PCR-confirmed SARS-CoV-2 infection or an uninfected control (not recorded which). Recombination linked TRBV10-2 to TRBJ2-7; the D gene cannot be resolved reliably. The nucleotide sequence reads as follows: TGCGCCAGCAGCCAAGGGCTATACGAGCAGTACTTC. Its translation is CASSQGLYEQYF.